This record covers a single TCR beta chain. The entry originates in a study of beta chain features in type 1 diabetes. cDNA synthesis used the whole RNA isolate, giving expressed TCRB sequences. Sequencing used immunoSEQ multiplex PCR; TCRdb keeps in-frame clones, though not all of them. This table holds 35,000 to 50,000 clones, roughly 50% found once. CDR1 SGDLS and CDR2 YYNGEE come from the germline V gene. This CDR3 is 12 amino acids long. With 3 bases clipped from V and 5 bases from J, the junction kept 1 base outside the gene matches. V and J are TRBV9 and TRBJ1-1; 7 nucleotides agree with TRBD1. This sequence was found in a woman aged 30 to 39 in good health. The source material was stem cell memory CD4+ T cells from blood. The CDR3 sequence is CASSATGTEAFF. For the CDR3, the DNA is TGTGCCAGCAGCGCGACAGGGACTGAAGCTTTCTTT.